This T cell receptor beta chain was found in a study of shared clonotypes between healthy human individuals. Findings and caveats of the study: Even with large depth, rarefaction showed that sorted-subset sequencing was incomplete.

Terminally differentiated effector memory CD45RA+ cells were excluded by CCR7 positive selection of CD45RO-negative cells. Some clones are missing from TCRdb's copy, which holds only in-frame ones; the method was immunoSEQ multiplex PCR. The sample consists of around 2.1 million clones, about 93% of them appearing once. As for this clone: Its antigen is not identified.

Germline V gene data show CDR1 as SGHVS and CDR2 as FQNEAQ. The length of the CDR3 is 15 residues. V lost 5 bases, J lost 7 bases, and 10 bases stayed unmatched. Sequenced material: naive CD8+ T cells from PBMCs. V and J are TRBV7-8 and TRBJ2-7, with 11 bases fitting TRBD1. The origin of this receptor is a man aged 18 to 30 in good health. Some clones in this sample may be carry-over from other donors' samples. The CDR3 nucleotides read TGTGCCAGCAGCCCGAACGGGGACAGGGGGTTAGAGCAGTACTTC. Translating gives CASSPNGDRGLEQYF.